This TCR beta chain was identified during a study of T cell changes during pregnancy in multiple sclerosis. TCRdb keeps only in-frame clones here, not all; method: immunoSEQ multiplex PCR. The table has about 20,000 clones, about 89% seen once; the top ten hold around 7.5%. Germline CDR1 reads MNHEY; CDR2 reads SVGAGI. Between the trimmed V and J ends, which lost 2 bases and 4 bases, there was a span of 8 bases. This CDR3 spans 14 amino acids. This TCR was sampled from a female donor in good health, enrolled as a control in a pregnancy study. This specimen was CD8+ T cells from peripheral blood mononuclear cells, taken in the second trimester of pregnancy. This sequence joins TRBV6-5 and TRBJ2-2; the D is unclear. CDR3 coding DNA: TGTGCCAGCAGTTACACGCCGGGCACCGGGGAGCTGTTTTTT. It codes for CASSYTPGTGELFF.